This T cell receptor beta chain was identified in a study of shared clonotypes between healthy human individuals. This table comes from immunoSEQ multiplex PCR, and its TCRdb copy is limited to in-frame clones, with some not included. The profile shows roughly 500,000 clones, around 79% of them singletons. Germline V CDR1 and CDR2: ENHRY, SYGVKD. The CDR3 has 15 residues. Trimming left V 10 bases short and J 6 bases short, with 22 bases between. V is TRBV10-3 and J is TRBJ2-1; either TRBD1 or TRBD2 may fit D (5 bases each). The sequencing input was PBMCs. This TCR was sampled from a woman aged 40-49 years in good health. Some clones in this sample may be carry-over from other donors' samples. This CDR3 is CATNQIIGARNEQFF. The CDR3 region has the DNA TGTGCCACCAATCAGATTATCGGGGCTCGCAATGAGCAGTTCTTC.